This T cell receptor beta chain was obtained from a study of shared clonotypes between healthy human individuals. Study-wide background: A couple of female and a few male donors aged 18 to 49 were enrolled. The study, taken as a whole, reports: Only blood was sampled, and tissue TCR repertoires likely differ from blood ones. Naive subsets, compared against memory subsets, generally had larger estimated richness values. Deeper or shallower sequencing was expected to change how clonotypes are shared among donors.

As regards this clone: Antigen specificity is unknown.

Naive CD8 cells comprised CD45RO-negative, CCR7-positively selected cells, excluding terminally differentiated effector memory CD45RA+ cells. The assay was immunoSEQ multiplex PCR, and TCRdb's table has in-frame clones only and misses some. The table includes about 600,000 clones, 95% to 98% detected once. This receptor was identified in a man aged 25-45 years in good health. Sequencing used naive CD8+ T cells sorted from blood.

The CDR3 DNA reads TGTGCCAGCAGCTTGAATAACATGCAGTATTTT. Translation: CASSLNNMQYF. V and J are TRBV7-8 and TRBJ2-3; unclear D gene. The CDR3 loop spans 11 amino acids. CDR1 and CDR2 from the germline V gene are SGHVS and FQNEAQ. The V gene lost 3 bases and the J gene lost 11 bases, with 9 bases spanning the gap.